This is a list of T cell receptor beta chains from one sample in a study of blood T cell repertoires in COVID-19. Sequenced by immunoSEQ multiplex PCR; TCRdb stores in-frame clones only, minus some. The data contain hundreds of thousands of clones, around 89% of them singletons. Sample: PBMCs or T cells enriched from blood (not recorded which). The receptor set was obtained from a man between 18 and 29 years old who had recovered from COVID-19. Each CDR3 is given with its conserved first and last residue.

j_call: TRBJ1-1; v_call: TRBV4-1; cdr3_aa: CASSQDVGGARTEAFF
j_call: TRBJ2-7; v_call: TRBV10-1; cdr3_aa: CASSESQGSHEQYF
j_call: TRBJ2-5; v_call: TRBV5-5; cdr3_aa: CASSFGGDLETQYF
j_call: TRBJ1-2; v_call: TRBV4-3; cdr3_aa: CASSHDRASHYGYTF
j_call: TRBJ2-3; v_call: TRBV4-1; cdr3_aa: CASRNSGGALDTQYF
j_call: TRBJ2-7; v_call: TRBV23-1; cdr3_aa: CASREQGREQYF
j_call: TRBJ2-5; v_call: TRBV7-3; cdr3_aa: CASSFGGGETQYF
j_call: TRBJ2-3; v_call: TRBV29-1; cdr3_aa: CSVAGALSTDTQYF
j_call: TRBJ1-5; v_call: TRBV28; cdr3_aa: CASSLPGQGTASQHF
j_call: TRBJ1-1; v_call: TRBV2; cdr3_aa: CASSVQGPEAFF
j_call: TRBJ2-1; v_call: TRBV7-3; cdr3_aa: CASSLDAGEYNEQFF
j_call: TRBJ1-5; v_call: TRBV7-2; cdr3_aa: CASSLRDGVGNQPQHF
j_call: TRBJ2-4; v_call: TRBV28; cdr3_aa: CASNPRRDRGYPKNIQYF
j_call: TRBJ2-7; v_call: TRBV28; cdr3_aa: CASRGGQASSYEQYF
j_call: TRBJ1-6; v_call: TRBV3-1/TRBV3-2; cdr3_aa: CASRQGPENSPLHF
j_call: TRBJ1-1; v_call: TRBV12-3/TRBV12-4; cdr3_aa: CASSLGQGTEAFF
j_call: TRBJ2-1; v_call: TRBV12-1; cdr3_aa: CASSTRAGWWFF
j_call: TRBJ2-3; v_call: TRBV3-1/TRBV3-2; cdr3_aa: CASSPAWAGGDTQYF
j_call: TRBJ2-7; v_call: TRBV11-2; cdr3_aa: CASSSHPSLSSYEQYF
j_call: TRBJ2-2; v_call: TRBV7-9; cdr3_aa: CASSTSRDRINTGELFF
j_call: TRBJ1-4; v_call: TRBV7-9; cdr3_aa: CASSLGGERNEKLFF
j_call: TRBJ2-7; v_call: TRBV18; cdr3_aa: CASSPPGGGSSYEQYF
j_call: TRBJ1-5; v_call: TRBV19; cdr3_aa: CASSMGQGNKRSNQPQHF
j_call: TRBJ2-3; v_call: TRBV5-1; cdr3_aa: CASSLVRERTDTQYF
j_call: TRBJ1-1; v_call: TRBV5-6; cdr3_aa: CASSLEYPTEAFF
j_call: TRBJ1-1; v_call: TRBV14; cdr3_aa: CASSPRTGTAFF